A selection of T cell receptor beta chains follows, all from one sample in a study of cytomegalovirus exposure and HLA in healthy donors. This table comes from immunoSEQ multiplex PCR, and its TCRdb copy is limited to in-frame clones, with some not included. The sample yields fewer than 350,000 clones, 70% to 90% seen once. The sample consisted of PBMCs. These receptors came from a woman aged 18-35 years in good health and CMV-seronegative. Both conserved end residues are part of each CDR3. Fields, in order: D gene, clone size, V gene, J gene, CDR3 protein, CDR3 DNA. D genes are given only for firm matches. Size is omitted from some rows. Given values are once, few, many or a class for expanded clones.

>NA|few|TRBV11-2|TRBJ2-7
CASSLISTPYEQYF
TGTGCCAGCAGCTTAATCTCTACCCCTTACGAGCAGTACTTC
>NA|NA|TRBV12-5|TRBJ2-7
CASGFGEAEQYF
TGTGCTAGTGGTTTTGGGGAGGCCGAGCAGTACTTC
>TRBD2|NA|TRBV10-3|TRBJ2-7
CAIRGTRGGPEQYF
TGTGCCATCAGAGGAACGCGGGGGGGCCCCGAGCAGTACTTC
>TRBD1|NA|TRBV29-1|TRBJ1-5
CSVGTGTHQPQHF
TGCAGCGTTGGGACAGGGACCCATCAGCCCCAGCATTTT
>NA|NA|TRBV27|TRBJ1-2
CASSLSRLGGYGYTF
TGTGCCAGCAGTTTATCGAGGCTTGGGGGGTATGGCTACACCTTC
>TRBD1|NA|TRBV2|TRBJ2-3
CASSDWGQPHQLSTDTQYF
TGTGCCAGCAGTGATTGGGGACAGCCACACCAACTTAGCACAGATACGCAGTATTTT
>NA|NA|TRBV2|TRBJ2-2
CASSQGQSAPPNTGELFF
TGTGCCAGCAGTCAAGGGCAGTCTGCTCCTCCGAACACCGGGGAGCTGTTTTTT
>TRBD1|once|TRBV25-1|TRBJ1-2
CASSHPGGQDYGYTF
TGTGCCAGCTCCCATCCCGGCGGACAGGACTATGGCTACACCTTC
>NA|NA|TRBV5-1|TRBJ2-7
CASSLGHYYEQYF
TGCGCCAGCAGCTTGGGGCACTACTACGAGCAGTACTTC
>NA|NA|TRBV28|TRBJ2-7
CASMSREQYF
TGTGCCAGCATGTCCCGCGAGCAGTACTTC
>NA|NA|TRBV11-2|TRBJ1-1
CASSPEQREAFF
TGTGCCAGCAGCCCCGAACAGCGGGAAGCTTTCTTT
>NA|NA|TRBV5-5|TRBJ1-2
CASSPIAGGYTF
TGTGCCAGCAGCCCCATAGCCGGTGGCTACACCTTC
>TRBD2|NA|TRBV7-6|TRBJ2-3
CASSLKTSGGVADTQYF
TGTGCCAGCAGCTTGAAGACTAGCGGGGGGGTTGCAGATACGCAGTATTTT
>NA|NA|TRBV5-1|TRBJ2-3
CASSLGPSEWTQYF
TGCGCCAGCAGCTTGGGGCCTAGCGAGTGGACGCAGTATTTT
>NA|NA|TRBV6-5|TRBJ1-2
CASGDLDRYGYTF
TGTGCCAGCGGAGACCTTGACAGATATGGCTACACCTTC
>NA|NA|TRBV5-6|TRBJ1-1
CASSLDGQGTMPWDTEAFF
TGTGCCAGCAGCTTGGACGGGCAAGGGACAATGCCCTGGGACACTGAAGCTTTCTTT
>TRBD1|NA|TRBV5-1|TRBJ2-5
CASSIPGQGDQETQYF
TGCGCCAGCAGCATACCGGGACAGGGGGACCAAGAGACCCAGTACTTC